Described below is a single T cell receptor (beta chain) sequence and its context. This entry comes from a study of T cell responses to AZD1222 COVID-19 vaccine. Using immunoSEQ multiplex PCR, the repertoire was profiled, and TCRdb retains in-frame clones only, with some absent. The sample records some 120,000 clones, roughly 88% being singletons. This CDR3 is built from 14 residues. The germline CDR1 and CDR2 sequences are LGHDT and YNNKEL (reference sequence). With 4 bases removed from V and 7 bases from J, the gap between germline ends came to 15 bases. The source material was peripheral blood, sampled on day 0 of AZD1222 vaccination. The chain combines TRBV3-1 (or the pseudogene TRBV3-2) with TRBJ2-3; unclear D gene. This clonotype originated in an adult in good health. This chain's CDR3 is CASSPTQTEHTQYF. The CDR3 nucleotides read TGTGCCAGCAGCCCAACGCAGACGGAGCATACGCAGTATTTT.